Below, 18 T cell receptor beta chains from the same sample are listed, as sequenced in a study of cytomegalovirus exposure and HLA in healthy donors. Amplification used 60 Vbeta primers and 13 Jbeta primers. Repertoires were generated with immunoSEQ multiplex PCR, while TCRdb's copy carries only in-frame clones and drops some. The table has 150,000 to 200,000 clones, roughly two thirds seen once. Input material: PBMCs. The source of these receptors is a woman between 18 and 30 years old in good health and CMV-seropositive.

The chain has TRBV30 and TRBJ1-2; 8 nucleotides match TRBD1. V lost 5 bases, J lost 8 bases, and 28 bases stayed unmatched. From germline, CDR1 is GTSNPN and CDR2 SVGIG (reference sequence). This CDR3 is built from 19 residues. The CDR3 DNA is TGTGCCTGGGGTCACCGGGGTGTGTGGGGACAGGCGGACAAAGGGGGCTACACCTTC. Amino acid sequence: CAWGHRGVWGQADKGGYTF.

V is TRBV5-6 and J is TRBJ2-5, with D perhaps TRBD1 (6 bases). There are 15 residues in the CDR3. The V gene's germline CDR1 is SGHDT and CDR2 YYEEEE. The V end was cut by 4 bases, the J end by 3 bases, with 16 bases between. The CDR3 coding sequence is TGTGCCAGCAGCGAGGCTTGGACAGCTAAAGAGACCCAGTACTTC. Its protein product is CASSEAWTAKETQYF.

The J gene is TRBJ1-1, the V gene TRBV7-6, with 7 nucleotides matching TRBD1. The CDR3 loop spans 14 amino acids. The V gene's germline CDR1 is SGHVS and CDR2 FNYEAQ. V lost 1 base to trimming and J lost 11 bases; unmatched junction nucleotides: 10. CDR3 amino acids: CASSLGTTGVVAFF. Written as DNA, the CDR3 is TGTGCCAGCAGCTTAGGGACCACAGGGGTCGTGGCTTTCTTT.

The chain recombines TRBV7-8 with TRBJ1-4; no definite D call. CDR3 size: 13 residues. The germline V gene encodes CDR1 SGHVS and CDR2 FQNEAQ. V shed 3 bases and J shed 3 bases, with 5 bases lying between them. The CDR3: CASSLSANEKLFF. CDR3 sequence (DNA): TGTGCCAGCAGCTTGTCGGCTAATGAAAAACTGTTTTTT.

This rearrangement joins TRBV30 to TRBJ1-2; D is unresolved. Trimming removed 7 bases from V and 6 bases from J, with 6 bases in between. The CDR3 has 9 amino acids. Germline CDR1 and CDR2: GTSNPN and SVGIG (reference sequence). CDR3 residues: CASPDGYTF. The CDR3 nucleotides read TGTGCCTCCCCTGATGGCTACACCTTC.

The V call is TRBV28, the J call TRBJ2-1; the match to TRBD1 covers 7 bases. The CDR3 has 14 residues. Per the germline V gene, CDR1 is MDHEN and CDR2 is SYDVKM. The J segment lost 6 bases and the V segment lost 7 bases, leaving 9 bases of the junction unmatched. The CDR3 loop is CASIRQGLANEQFF. CDR3 bases: TGTGCCAGCATAAGACAGGGTCTAGCCAATGAGCAGTTCTTC.

This clone appeared a few times. V is TRBV9 and J is TRBJ1-1; 8 positions agree with TRBD1. The germline V gene has CDR1 SGDLS and CDR2 YYNGEE. The CDR3 is made up of 15 amino acids. The ends lost 3 bases at V and 6 bases at J; junction bases unmatched: 10. The CDR3 sequence: CASSGPFQGAAEAFF. The DNA for the CDR3 is TGTGCCAGCAGCGGACCTTTCCAGGGGGCGGCTGAAGCTTTCTTT. Together with reference TRBV9 and TRBJ1-1, the CDR3 gives the full variable domain: DSGVTQTPKHLITATGQRVTLRCSPRSGDLSVYWYQQSLDQGLQFLIQYYNGEERAKGNILERFSAQQFPDLHSELNLSSLELGDSALYFCASSGPFQGAAEAFFGQGTRLTVV.

The rearrangement uses TRBV9 and TRBJ1-3, with a weak D call TRBD1 (5 bases). CDR3 size: 15 residues. From germline, CDR1 is SGDLS and CDR2 YYNGEE. V was clipped by 3 bases and J by 7 bases, with 17 bases between them. Here the CDR3 DNA reads TGTGCCAGCAGCGCCCAACGGGGGAGTCGGAACACCATATATTTT. This sequence encodes CASSAQRGSRNTIYF.

The gene calls are TRBV28 and TRBJ1-1, with D perhaps matching TRBD1 (6 bases). Germline CDR1 MDHEN, CDR2 SYDVKM. V lost 4 bases to trimming and J lost 3 bases, with 15 bases between them. The CDR3 covers 15 residues. CDR3 sequence: CASSWRVSGDTEAFF. In DNA, the CDR3 is TGTGCCAGCAGTTGGCGGGTCTCAGGGGACACTGAAGCTTTCTTT.

This sequence joins TRBV7-9 and TRBJ2-7, with 9 nucleotides matching TRBD1. The junction had 4 bases not matched to a gene; V was cut back by 2 bases and J by 5 bases. CDR3 length: 14 amino acids. The germline CDR1 and CDR2 sequences are SEHNR and FQNEAQ (reference sequence). Here the CDR3 reads CASSLYGTGNEQYF. In nucleotides, the CDR3 is TGTGCCAGCAGCTTATATGGGACAGGGAACGAGCAGTACTTC.

This clone was observed a handful of times. The chain links TRBV5-4 to TRBJ2-1, with 9 bases that match TRBD2. Unmatched junction bases numbered 4, after V lost 0 bases and J lost 6 bases. Per the germline V gene, CDR1 is SGHNT and CDR2 is YYREEE (reference sequence). The CDR3 totals 15 residues. The CDR3 is CASSLGRGGVNEQFF. CDR3 nucleotides: TGTGCCAGCAGCTTGGGGCGGGGGGGTGTCAATGAGCAGTTCTTC.

The chain joins TRBV7-8 to TRBJ2-3, with D tentatively TRBD2 (5 bases). Trimming removed 9 bases at V and 2 bases at J, with 12 bases between. The germline CDR1 and CDR2 sequences are SGHVS and FQNEAQ. The CDR3 length is 13 residues. The CDR3 bases are TGTGCCAGTACCAGGAGGCCCACAGATACGCAGTATTTT. Encoded protein: CASTRRPTDTQYF.

This clone has just a few counts. The genes are TRBV6-5 and TRBJ1-2, with TRBD1 matching over 7 bases. This CDR3 contains 15 residues. Germline CDR1 MNHEY, CDR2 SVGAGI. V lost 6 bases to trimming and J lost 5 bases; unmatched junction nucleotides: 12. The CDR3 spells CASRPSGTALYGYTF. Written as DNA, the CDR3 is TGTGCCAGCAGACCTTCCGGGACAGCCCTATATGGCTACACCTTC.

This clone has more than one count but fewer than ten. The chain joins TRBV7-6 to TRBJ1-4; 8 bases agree with TRBD1. V lost 4 bases and J lost 4; bases outside the gene matches: 5. Germline V lookup: CDR1 SGHVS, CDR2 FNYEAQ. CDR3 length: 15 amino acids. The DNA of the CDR3 is TGTGCCAGCAGCTCTCAGGGGGCGATTAATGAAAAACTGTTTTTT. This gives the protein CASSSQGAINEKLFF.

V usage is TRBV2 and J usage is TRBJ2-7; D perhaps matches TRBD2 (6 bases). Trimming cost V 6 bases and J 5 bases, with 11 bases left between them. Germline V lookup: CDR1 SNHLY, CDR2 FYNNEI. This CDR3 region has 12 residues. This CDR3 is CASRDGGDEQYF. The CDR3 nucleotides are TGTGCCAGCAGGGACGGGGGAGACGAGCAGTACTTC.

The chain has TRBV6-5 and TRBJ2-7, with unresolved D. V lost 2 bases, J lost 3 bases, and 5 bases lay in between. Germline loops: CDR1 MNHEY, CDR2 SVGAGI. The CDR3 consists of 12 residues. This CDR3 reads CASSYHGYEQYF. The CDR3 DNA reads as TGTGCCAGCAGTTACCACGGCTACGAGCAGTACTTC.

This clone was counted only a few times. This chain connects TRBV6-1 to TRBJ2-4, with 10 bases identical to TRBD2. Per germline, CDR1 MNHNS and CDR2 SASEGT. J gave up 1 base and V 2 bases, and 17 bases lay outside the gene matches. The CDR3 has 21 residues. DNA of the CDR3: TGTGCCAGCAGTGAAAGCGTTGCTAGCGGGAGCGCGGTTGGGGCCAAAAACATTCAGTACTTC. This translates into CASSESVASGSAVGAKNIQYF.

This clone was seen more than once but under ten times. V is TRBV5-1 and J is TRBJ1-2, with D uncertain. The CDR3 spans 14 residues. Germline V gene sequence: CDR1 SGHRS, CDR2 YFSETQ. Trimming took 0 bases from V and 2 from J, leaving 8 bases between them. The CDR3 reads CASSLAWENYGYTF. For the CDR3, the DNA is TGCGCCAGCAGCTTGGCCTGGGAGAACTATGGCTACACCTTC.